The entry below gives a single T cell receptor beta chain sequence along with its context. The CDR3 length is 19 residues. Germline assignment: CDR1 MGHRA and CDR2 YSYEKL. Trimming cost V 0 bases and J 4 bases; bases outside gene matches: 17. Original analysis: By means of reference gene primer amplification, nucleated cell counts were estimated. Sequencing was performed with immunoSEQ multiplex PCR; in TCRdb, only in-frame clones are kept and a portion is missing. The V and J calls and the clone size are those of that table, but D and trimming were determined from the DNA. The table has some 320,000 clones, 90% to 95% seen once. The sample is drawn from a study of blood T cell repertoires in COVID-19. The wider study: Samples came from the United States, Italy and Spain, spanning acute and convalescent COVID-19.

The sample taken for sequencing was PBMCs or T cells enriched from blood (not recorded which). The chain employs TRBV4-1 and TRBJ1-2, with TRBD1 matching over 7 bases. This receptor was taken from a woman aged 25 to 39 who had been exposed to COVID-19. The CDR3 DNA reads TGCGCCAGCAGCCAAGACAGGCATGACCGGGACAGTCGGCGCTATGGCTACACCTTC. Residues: CASSQDRHDRDSRRYGYTF.